These 29 T cell receptor beta chains were all obtained from the same sample, sequenced in a study of cytomegalovirus exposure and HLA in healthy donors. Data came from immunoSEQ multiplex PCR; TCRdb stores just in-frame clones and leaves some out. Of 190,000 or so clones in the sample, roughly 84% were seen once. Sample: PBMCs. Source of these receptors: a woman in her 30s in good health and CMV-seropositive.

The chain is built from TRBV30 and TRBJ1-1; D remains ambiguous. V shed 1 base and J shed 0 bases, with 12 bases lying between them. The CDR3 totals 15 residues. CDR1 is GTSNPN, CDR2 SVGIG, per germline (reference sequence). The CDR3 here is CAWSGVVGVNTEAFF. CDR3 in DNA: TGTGCCTGGAGTGGAGTTGTAGGAGTGAACACTGAAGCTTTCTTT.

In its sample, this clone was seen a few times. The chain joins TRBV27 to TRBJ1-5; TRBD1 matches 10 bases. J lost 5 bases, V lost 1 base, and 2 bases had no gene match. Germline V lookup: CDR1 MNHEY, CDR2 SMNVEV (reference sequence). The CDR3 sequence is 15 residues long. The CDR3 here is CASSLFGTGDQPQHF. Here the CDR3 DNA reads TGTGCCAGCAGTTTATTTGGGACAGGGGATCAGCCCCAGCATTTT.

CDR3 nucleotide sequence: TGTGCCAGCACCCTGACAGGGGGTACCCACAATGAGCAGTTCTTC. It translates to CASTLTGGTHNEQFF. This rearrangement joins TRBV2 to TRBJ2-1; 9 nucleotides agree with TRBD1. V lost 7 bases, J lost 5 bases, and 9 bases stayed unmatched. This CDR3 spans 15 amino acids. Germline V gene sequence: CDR1 SNHLY, CDR2 FYNNEI.

V usage is TRBV4-2 and J usage is TRBJ2-7, with TRBD1 matching over 8 bases. Per germline, CDR1 LGHNA and CDR2 YNFKEQ. The V and J ends lost 0 bases and 4 bases, in that order; junction bases with no gene match: 8. This CDR3 has 16 residues. The CDR3 nucleotides read TGTGCCAGCAGCCAAGAACGAGGACAGGGTTGGTACGAGCAGTACTTC. It is translated as CASSQERGQGWYEQYF.

The J gene is TRBJ1-1, the V gene TRBV5-1; D unresolved. Trimming pared 3 bases from V and 7 bases from J, leaving 16 bases between. CDR3 length: 14 residues. CDR1 and CDR2 from the germline V gene are SGHRS and YFSETQ. The CDR3 DNA reads TGCGCCAGCAGCTCAAGCGACCCCTCCCATGAAGCTTTCTTT. Translation gives CASSSSDPSHEAFF. Full variable domain (missing parts from reference TRBV5-1 and TRBJ1-1): KAGVTQTPRYLIKTRGQQVTLSCSPISGHRSVSWYQQTPGQGLQFLFEYFSETQRNKGNFPGRFSGRQFSNSRSEMNVSTLELGDSALYLCASSSSDPSHEAFFGQGTRLTVV.

V gene TRBV5-1 combines with J gene TRBJ2-1; TRBD2 agrees at 10 bases. The V and J ends lost 0 bases and 7 bases, in that order; junction bases with no gene match: 4. This CDR3 has 15 amino acids. The germline gives CDR1 SGHRS, CDR2 YFSETQ. The CDR3 reads CASSLGTSGKNEQFF. CDR3 coding DNA: TGCGCCAGCAGCTTGGGAACTAGCGGGAAAAATGAGCAGTTCTTC.

On this clone: Germline is not matched at one junction end, which may reflect a read error. J is TRBJ2-6 and V is TRBV5-4; D gene uncertain. CDR3 length: 15 amino acids. Per germline, CDR1 SGHNT and CDR2 YYREEE (reference sequence). CDR3 in amino acids: CASRLDGSGANVLTF. The CDR3 nucleotides are TGTGCCAGCAGGTTGGACGGCTCTGGGGCCAACGTCCTGACTTTC.

The chain carries TRBV5-6 and TRBJ1-2; TRBD1 is a possible D gene (6 bases). V shed 0 bases and J shed 3 bases, with 6 bases lying between them. The CDR3 is made up of 13 amino acids. Germline-derived CDR1 and CDR2 are SGHDT and YYEEEE. CDR3 sequence reads: CASSLDRDYGYTF. The DNA of the CDR3 is TGTGCCAGCAGCTTGGACAGGGACTATGGCTACACCTTC.

The rearrangement uses TRBV6-5 and TRBJ2-3; a weak D match, TRBD2 (6 bases). This CDR3 has 15 residues. CDR1 and CDR2 from the germline V gene are MNHEY and SVGAGI. V lost 0 bases and J 4 bases, leaving 11 bases between the germline ends. In DNA form, the CDR3 reads TGTGCCAGCAGTTACTCGACGCTAGCGTCAGATACGCAGTATTTT. It specifies CASSYSTLASDTQYF.

This clone was detected only once. V is TRBV5-6 and J is TRBJ2-2, with a weak D call TRBD2 (6 bases). V shed 0 bases and J shed 0 bases, with 12 bases lying between them. This CDR3 has 17 residues. CDR1 and CDR2 from the germline V gene are SGHDT and YYEEEE. Here the CDR3 reads CASSLAGAGTNTGELFF. The CDR3 DNA is TGTGCCAGCAGCTTGGCCGGAGCGGGCACGAACACCGGGGAGCTGTTTTTT.

The V call is TRBV9, the J call TRBJ2-3; D unclear. CDR1 SGDLS and CDR2 YYNGEE come from the germline V gene. V was cut by 0 bases and J by 6 bases, with 8 bases left in between. This CDR3 region has 13 residues. The CDR3 loop reads CASSVAFGDTQYF. Here the CDR3 DNA reads TGTGCCAGCAGCGTAGCTTTCGGGGATACGCAGTATTTT.

This sequence joins TRBV5-4 and TRBJ1-1; 8 positions agree with TRBD1. With V trimmed by 0 bases and J by 4 bases, 5 bases remained unmatched. CDR3 length: 15 amino acids. The germline V gene encodes CDR1 SGHNT and CDR2 YYREEE (reference sequence). As DNA, the CDR3 is TGTGCCAGCAGCTTGGCCCCAACAGGGGGCACTGAAGCTTTCTTT. Amino acid sequence: CASSLAPTGGTEAFF.

The V gene is TRBV5-1, the J gene TRBJ2-7; 10 nucleotides align to TRBD1. Losses at the gene ends were 2 bases for V and 3 bases for J; bases not matched to a gene: 5. In germline, CDR1 is SGHRS, CDR2 YFSETQ. This CDR3 region has 15 residues. The CDR3 DNA follows: TGCGCCAGCAGCTTCCGGGACAGGGGCTTCTACGAGCAGTACTTC. Its protein product is CASSFRDRGFYEQYF.

The CDR3 spells CASYPRGFDTGELFF. In DNA form, the CDR3 reads TGTGCCAGCTACCCCAGAGGTTTCGACACCGGGGAGCTGTTTTTT. The chain employs TRBV30 and TRBJ2-2; no reliable D call. Trimming cost V 8 bases and J 3 bases, with 19 bases left between them. The CDR3 runs to 15 residues. Germline CDR1 reads GTSNPN; CDR2 reads SVGIG (reference sequence).

In nucleotides, the CDR3 is TGTGCCACCAGCAGAGATGCTACTAGCGGGAGTAGGAATGAGCAGTTCTTC. This sequence encodes CATSRDATSGSRNEQFF. J is TRBJ2-1 and V is TRBV15; the match to TRBD2 covers 11 bases. The V and J ends lost 0 bases and 7 bases, in that order; junction bases with no gene match: 8. CDR1 is LNHNV, CDR2 YYDKDF, per germline (reference sequence). This CDR3 contains 17 residues.

The chain combines TRBV18 with TRBJ1-4, with D unresolved. The germline gives CDR1 KGHSH, CDR2 LQKENI. Trimming removed 2 bases at V and 5 bases at J, with 6 bases between. The CDR3 runs 13 residues. In nucleotides, the CDR3 is TGTGCCAGCTCACCAGGGAGGAATGAAAAACTGTTTTTT. Translated: CASSPGRNEKLFF.

The CDR3 protein is CASSAGTSGRSSYNEQFF. In DNA form, the CDR3 reads TGTGCCAGCAGTGCAGGGACTAGCGGAAGAAGCTCCTACAATGAGCAGTTCTTC. This chain links TRBV2 with TRBJ2-1, with 11 positions matching TRBD2. Germline V gene lookup returns CDR1 SNHLY and CDR2 FYNNEI. V trimming: 4 bases; J trimming: 0 bases; junction bases outside the gene matches: 8. The CDR3 spans 18 residues.

This sequence joins TRBV29-1 and TRBJ1-4, with 7 bases that match TRBD1. V shed 7 bases and J 4 bases; nucleotides not matched to a gene: 6. In germline, CDR1 is SQVTM, CDR2 ANQGSEA. CDR3 length: 13 amino acids. The CDR3, as DNA: TGCAGCGCTTGGGACAGATTTAATGAAAAACTGTTTTTT. It is translated as CSAWDRFNEKLFF.

V gene TRBV30 combines with J gene TRBJ1-3; D is perhaps TRBD1 (5 bases). With 1 base removed from V and 4 bases from J, the gap between germline ends came to 14 bases. CDR1 is GTSNPN and CDR2 is SVGIG in the germline V gene (reference sequence). The CDR3 sequence is 15 residues long. In DNA, the CDR3 is TGTGCCTGGAGTGCATGGGGGGGAGCGGGAAACACCATATATTTT. This encodes CAWSAWGGAGNTIYF.

The rearrangement uses TRBV10-3 and TRBJ1-1, with TRBD1 matching over 8 bases. CDR3 length: 12 amino acids. In germline, CDR1 is ENHRY, CDR2 SYGVKD. J gave up 7 bases and V 6 bases, and 4 bases lay outside the gene matches. The CDR3 spells CAIRPGQGEAFF. DNA of the CDR3: TGTGCCATCAGACCCGGACAGGGTGAAGCTTTCTTT.

The chain carries TRBV11-3 and TRBJ2-4; maybe TRBD1 (6 bases). The CDR3 contains 14 residues. Germline-derived CDR1 and CDR2 are SGHNT and YENEEA. V was trimmed by 2 bases and J by 7 bases, leaving 12 bases between them. For the CDR3, the DNA is TGTGCCAGCAGCTTAAACTCAGGGGATAACATTCAGTACTTC. Amino acids: CASSLNSGDNIQYF.

The chain recombines TRBV29-1 with TRBJ2-3; D is unclear. The CDR3 runs to 14 residues. V was trimmed by 4 bases and J by 5 bases, leaving 16 bases between them. From germline, CDR1 is SQVTM and CDR2 ANQGSEA. DNA for the CDR3: TGCAGCGTTGTGGAGTATAATGGAGAAGATACGCAGTATTTT. Translation gives CSVVEYNGEDTQYF.

The V and J genes are TRBV6-6 and TRBJ2-1, with a weak D call TRBD2 (5 bases). Per the germline V gene, CDR1 is MNHNY and CDR2 is SVGAGI (reference sequence). V was trimmed by 5 bases and J by 8 bases, leaving 7 bases between them. This CDR3 contains 11 residues. The CDR3 protein is CASSLRDEQFF. The DNA of the CDR3 is TGTGCCAGCAGTCTGAGGGATGAGCAGTTCTTC.

This clone was picked up a small number of times. V usage is TRBV28 and J usage is TRBJ2-2; D may be TRBD2 (6 bases). The CDR3 extends over 16 amino acids. Trimming took off 4 bases at V and 2 bases at J, with 14 bases between the two ends. Germline V gene data show CDR1 as MDHEN and CDR2 as SYDVKM. The CDR3 sequence is CASSWGERANTGELFF. The CDR3 DNA is TGTGCCAGCAGTTGGGGGGAGAGGGCCAACACCGGGGAGCTGTTTTTT.

This chain connects TRBV5-1 to TRBJ2-3; 7 bases are shared with TRBD2. Losses at the gene ends were 0 bases for V and 4 bases for J; bases not matched to a gene: 5. Germline CDR1 SGHRS, CDR2 YFSETQ. The CDR3 runs to 15 residues. In DNA, the CDR3 is TGCGCCAGCAGCTTGGTTGGGGGAGGGCCAGATACGCAGTATTTT. Amino acid sequence: CASSLVGGGPDTQYF.

The chain recombines TRBV2 with TRBJ1-5; TRBD1 matches 8 bases. The CDR3 is 14 residues long. Germline loops: CDR1 SNHLY, CDR2 FYNNEI. Germline trimming cut 8 bases from V and 4 bases from J; bases unmatched to any gene: 7. CDR3 nucleotides: TGTGCCAGCGGAGACAGGGGCGGGAATCAGCCCCAGCATTTT. It translates to CASGDRGGNQPQHF. The entire variable domain, with the rest obtained from reference TRBV2 and TRBJ1-5, is as follows: EPEVTQTPSHQVTQMGQEVILRCVPISNHLYFYWYRQILGQKVEFLVSFYNNEISEKSEIFDDQFSVERPDGSNFTLKIRSTKLEDSAMYFCASGDRGGNQPQHFGDGTRLSIL.

The chain combines TRBV6-5 with TRBJ2-1; 7 nucleotides align to TRBD2. The junction had 6 bases not matched to a gene; V was cut back by 0 bases and J by 4 bases. CDR3 length: 16 amino acids. Germline V CDR1 and CDR2: MNHEY, SVGAGI. CDR3 loop: CASSYSSSGAYNEQFF. CDR3 nucleotides: TGTGCCAGCAGTTACTCATCCAGCGGGGCGTACAATGAGCAGTTCTTC.

The genes are TRBV28 and TRBJ1-2; D possibly corresponds to TRBD1 (5 bases). Germline V lookup: CDR1 MDHEN, CDR2 SYDVKM. The CDR3 is 14 amino acids. Trimming pared 6 bases from V and 0 bases from J, leaving 11 bases between. As DNA, the CDR3 is TGTGCCAGCAGACAGGAATCTGCTAACTATGGCTACACCTTC. It is translated as CASRQESANYGYTF.

The V gene is TRBV9, the J gene TRBJ2-3; TRBD2 aligns across 12 bases. Germline lookup yields CDR1 SGDLS and CDR2 YYNGEE. CDR3 length: 18 amino acids. The V gene end was trimmed by 4 bases and the J gene end by 2 bases; junction bases not matched to a gene: 11. The CDR3 sequence: CASSPGLAGGTNTDTQYF. CDR3 coding DNA: TGTGCCAGCAGCCCGGGTCTAGCGGGAGGGACAAACACAGATACGCAGTATTTT.